Sequencing of this T cell receptor (beta chain) was carried out in a study of blood T cell repertoires in COVID-19. The wider study: COVID-19 samples collected from the United States, Italy and Spain covered acute and convalescent phases. Sources were T cells, B-cell-depleted T cells, or PBMCs; the material itself was cDNA or gDNA.

Original analysis: Estimates of nucleated cell counts were drawn from the amplification of reference gene primers. The repertoire was sequenced with immunoSEQ multiplex PCR; TCRdb's copy has only in-frame clones and lacks some. The DNA was the basis for D and trimming; V, J and clone size are from that table. Among about 260,000 clones, 86% were seen once, and the ten largest hold over 7.5%. This clone is medium-sized by share. This CDR3 spans 17 amino acids. The V and J ends lost 0 bases and 5 bases, in that order; junction bases with no gene match: 12. Per germline, CDR1 LGHDT and CDR2 YNNKEL (reference sequence).

The source of this sequence is a man aged 35-49 years who had recovered from COVID-19. The sequenced sample was peripheral blood. The rearrangement joins TRBV3-1 (or the pseudogene TRBV3-2) to TRBJ2-5, with 7 bases lining up with TRBD2. The CDR3 nucleotides are TGTGCCAGCAGCCAAGATAAAGTAGCGGGTAAAGGGGAGACCCAGTACTTC. It codes for CASSQDKVAGKGETQYF.